The 22 T cell receptor beta chains listed next were all sequenced from one sample in a study of blood T cell repertoires in COVID-19. TCRdb keeps only in-frame clones here, not all; method: immunoSEQ multiplex PCR. The sample consists of about 95,000 clones, about nine tenths of them appearing once. The sample consisted of peripheral blood. These receptors were collected from a man between 60 and 70 years old with COVID-19, enrolled during active disease.

The chain links TRBV11-2 to TRBJ1-4; weak D call: TRBD1 (6 bases). Germline assignment: CDR1 SGHAT and CDR2 FQNNGV. Trimming took off 2 bases at V and 8 bases at J, with 12 bases between the two ends. The CDR3 totals 14 residues. The DNA for the CDR3 is TGTGCCAGCAGCTTAAACAGGGTGGGAGAAAAACTGTTTTTT. Protein product: CASSLNRVGEKLFF.

The V and J genes are TRBV4-1 and TRBJ1-2; possibly TRBD1 for D (6 bases). Germline V gene sequence: CDR1 MGHRA, CDR2 YSYEKL. Trimming stripped 2 bases from V and 3 bases from J, with 19 bases between. The length of the CDR3 is 17 residues. The CDR3 DNA follows: TGCGCCAGCAGCCAATCCTTTGGACAGCCGCCTGACTATGGCTACACCTTC. Its protein is CASSQSFGQPPDYGYTF.

The chain recombines TRBV29-1 with TRBJ2-3, with 9 bases fitting TRBD2. This CDR3 is 12 amino acids long. The V gene end was trimmed by 5 bases and the J gene end by 6 bases; junction bases not matched to a gene: 3. The germline CDR1 and CDR2 sequences are SQVTM and ANQGSEA. The CDR3 DNA is TGCAGCGTTAGGCTAGCGGGGGATACGCAGTATTTT. The encoded protein is CSVRLAGDTQYF.

This rearrangement joins TRBV6-2 or TRBV6-3 to TRBJ2-7; D is perhaps TRBD1 (6 bases). Between the trimmed V and J ends, which lost 4 bases and 10 bases, there was a span of 14 bases. The germline CDR1 and CDR2 sequences are MNHEY and SVGEGT. This CDR3 region has 12 residues. The CDR3 region is CASSFIRDTQYF. CDR3 nucleotide sequence: TGTGCCAGCAGTTTCATCCGGGACACTCAGTACTTC.

CDR3 coding DNA: TGTGCCAGCCACAGGGGAAGAAGGACTGACACTGAAGCTTTCTTT. The encoded protein is CASHRGRRTDTEAFF. The chain is built from TRBV6-5 and TRBJ1-1, with 7 bases fitting TRBD1. The length of the CDR3 is 15 residues. The germline CDR1 and CDR2 sequences are MNHEY and SVGAGI. With V trimmed by 8 bases and J by 3 bases, 12 bases remained unmatched.

This chain's CDR3 is CASSSRLADRNTGELFF. The CDR3 DNA follows: TGCGCCAGCAGCTCCCGCCTAGCGGATAGGAACACCGGGGAGCTGTTTTTT. The V gene is TRBV5-1, the J gene TRBJ2-2; 7 nucleotides line up with TRBD2. Germline trimming cut 3 bases from V and 1 base from J; bases unmatched to any gene: 9. Germline V gives CDR1 SGHRS, CDR2 YFSETQ. This CDR3 contains 17 residues.

This chain links TRBV3-1 (or the pseudogene TRBV3-2) with TRBJ1-1; no definite D call. Trimming shortened V by 1 base and J by 1 base, and 7 bases separated the two germline ends. The CDR3 has 14 amino acids. The V gene's germline CDR1 is LGHDT and CDR2 YNNKEL (reference sequence). CDR3 nucleotides: TGTGCCAGCAGCCAAGGGCTCCAGAACACTGAAGCTTTCTTT. It encodes CASSQGLQNTEAFF.

The chain has TRBV11-2 and TRBJ1-1, with 8 bases identical to TRBD1. The germline V gene has CDR1 SGHAT and CDR2 FQNNGV. The CDR3 is 15 residues long. V shed 5 bases and J 2 bases; nucleotides not matched to a gene: 7. CDR3 DNA: TGTGCCAGCAGCATTCGACAGGGGTCAAACACTGAAGCTTTCTTT. Its protein is CASSIRQGSNTEAFF. Full variable domain (outside the CDR3, taken from reference TRBV11-2 and TRBJ1-1): EAGVAQSPRYKIIEKRQSVAFWCNPISGHATLYWYQQILGQGPKLLIQFQNNGVVDDSQLPKDRFSAERLKGVDSTLKIQPAKLEDSAVYLCASSIRQGSNTEAFFGQGTRLTVV.

This clone has just a few counts. This chain links TRBV5-1 with TRBJ1-2; D unresolved. The CDR3 has 16 residues. Germline lookup yields CDR1 SGHRS and CDR2 YFSETQ. Between the trimmed V and J ends, which lost 4 bases and 4 bases, there was a span of 20 bases. This CDR3 is CASSLFGRPSSYGYTF. Here the CDR3 DNA reads TGCGCCAGCAGCCTGTTTGGCCGCCCCTCTTCCTATGGCTACACCTTC.

The CDR3 DNA follows: TGTGCCAGCAGTTTCCAGGGTTACCCAAATCAGCCCCAGCATTTT. This translates into CASSFQGYPNQPQHF. This chain connects TRBV27 to TRBJ1-5; TRBD1 might be the D (5 bases). The CDR3 totals 15 residues. Germline loops: CDR1 MNHEY, CDR2 SMNVEV (reference sequence). The V end was cut by 3 bases, the J end by 4 bases, with 13 bases between.

CDR3: CASSFSPRARRPNEQFF. CDR3 bases: TGTGCCAGCAGCTTCTCCCCCCGAGCGCGCCGCCCCAATGAGCAGTTCTTC. The V and J genes are TRBV11-3 and TRBJ2-1; no firm D call. The V end lost 3 bases, the J end lost 6 bases, and 21 bases lay between the germline ends. From germline, CDR1 is SGHNT and CDR2 YENEEA. The CDR3 consists of 17 residues.

The chain recombines TRBV14 with TRBJ2-5; D gene uncertain. Per the germline V gene, CDR1 is SGHDN and CDR2 is FVKESK. CDR3 size: 16 residues. Trimming pared 1 base from V and 1 base from J, leaving 13 bases between. CDR3 nucleotides: TGTGCCAGCAGCCAAGCCTCCGGCGGCAGCCAAGAGACCCAGTACTTC. Encoded protein: CASSQASGGSQETQYF.

The chain joins TRBV4-1 to TRBJ2-1; 11 bases match TRBD2. Trimming took 0 bases from V and 3 from J; bases not matched to a gene: 7. The CDR3 contains 18 residues. Per the germline V gene, CDR1 is MGHRA and CDR2 is YSYEKL. CDR3: CASSQDPRLAGGYNEQFF. In nucleotides, the CDR3 is TGCGCCAGCAGCCAAGATCCTCGGCTAGCGGGAGGCTACAATGAGCAGTTCTTC.

The chain joins TRBV13 to TRBJ1-5; D is undetermined. The V and J ends lost 2 bases and 0 bases respectively, with 8 bases between them. Germline loops: CDR1 PRHDT, CDR2 FYEKMQ (reference sequence). The CDR3 is 15 residues long. The CDR3 here is CASSLKQHSNQPQHF. CDR3 nucleotides: TGTGCCAGCAGCTTAAAACAGCATAGCAATCAGCCCCAGCATTTT.

This clone has a single count. This chain joins TRBV3-1 (or the pseudogene TRBV3-2) and TRBJ2-5; 12 bases fit TRBD2. Germline V gene lookup returns CDR1 LGHDT and CDR2 YNNKEL (reference sequence). Trimming removed 3 bases from V and 1 base from J; junction bases left unmatched: 3. This CDR3 comprises 16 residues. The CDR3 sequence: CASSQGLAGLQETQYF. CDR3 in DNA: TGTGCCAGCAGCCAGGGACTAGCGGGCCTCCAAGAGACCCAGTACTTC.

V and J are TRBV28 and TRBJ1-4; D gene ambiguous. The V gene's germline CDR1 is MDHEN and CDR2 SYDVKM. This CDR3 contains 15 residues. With 8 bases removed from V and 4 bases from J, the gap between germline ends came to 17 bases. The CDR3 DNA reads TGTGCCAGCTTCGGAGGAGTAGGCCTTAATGAAAAACTGTTTTTT. The encoded protein is CASFGGVGLNEKLFF.

This clone was seen once. The rearrangement uses TRBV18 and TRBJ2-2; 7 nucleotides align to TRBD1. The germline V gene encodes CDR1 KGHSH and CDR2 LQKENI. The junction had 4 bases not matched to a gene; V was cut back by 6 bases and J by 0 bases. This CDR3 is built from 15 residues. The CDR3 protein is CASSFGTANTGELFF. The CDR3 nucleotides read TGTGCCAGCTCCTTTGGGACAGCGAACACCGGGGAGCTGTTTTTT. The variable domain in full, completed from reference TRBV18 and TRBJ2-2, reads NAGVMQNPRHLVRRRGQEARLRCSPMKGHSHVYWYRQLPEEGLKFMVYLQKENIIDESGMPKERFSAEFPKEGPSILRIQQVVRGDSAAYFCASSFGTANTGELFFGEGSRLTVL.

The CDR3 DNA is TGTGCCAGCAGTGTGGGACAGGCTACCGGGGAGCTGTTTTTT. It is translated as CASSVGQATGELFF. J is TRBJ2-2 and V is TRBV2; 8 bases agree with TRBD1. The CDR3 sequence is 14 residues long. After removal of 4 bases from V and 5 bases from J, the junction contained 3 bases not matched to a gene. The germline V gene has CDR1 SNHLY and CDR2 FYNNEI.

The J gene is TRBJ1-1, the V gene TRBV12-3 or TRBV12-4; TRBD1 might be the D (5 bases). Trimming pared 7 bases from V and 4 bases from J, leaving 13 bases between. The CDR3 loop spans 13 amino acids. The CDR3 protein is CASTPGVGTEAFF. The DNA for the CDR3 is TGTGCCAGCACCCCGGGGGTGGGCACTGAAGCTTTCTTT.

This clone has a single count. The chain carries TRBV12-3 or TRBV12-4 and TRBJ1-1, with D perhaps matching TRBD1 (5 bases). The CDR3 sequence is 13 residues long. Trimming pared 6 bases from V and 1 base from J, leaving 9 bases between. CDR3 amino acids: CASRPTANTEAFF. CDR3 DNA sequence: TGTGCCAGCAGACCGACAGCGAACACTGAAGCTTTCTTT.

The rearrangement links TRBV6-1 to TRBJ1-5, with no clear D. Trimming took 3 bases from V and 5 from J, leaving 8 bases between them. The germline V gene has CDR1 MNHNS and CDR2 SASEGT. The CDR3 spans 13 residues. The CDR3 sequence: CASSDNRDQPQHF. The CDR3 coding sequence is TGTGCCAGCAGTGATAACAGAGATCAGCCCCAGCATTTT.

The chain couples TRBV2 to TRBJ2-2, with 8 bases identical to TRBD1. There are 20 residues in the CDR3. V shed 3 bases, J shed 0 bases, and the junction held 15 bases outside the gene matches. Germline V gene sequence: CDR1 SNHLY, CDR2 FYNNEI. The CDR3 nucleotides read TGTGCCAGCAGTGACCCCCGGGACAGGACCACCAAATCGAACACCGGGGAGCTGTTTTTT. Translated, it gives CASSDPRDRTTKSNTGELFF.